The source of this T cell receptor (beta chain) is a study of T-cell memory formation after mild COVID-19. Study-level results: SARS-CoV-2 specificity was not confirmed for second-wave clones peaking on day 37.

This clonotype was counted only a few times. Its specificity is unknown. TCRdb re-analysed the 5' RACE reads in MiXCR, keeping a single row per CDR3 protein. The sample yields a few hundred thousand distinct CDR3 sequences, 15% to 20% seen once. Germline lookup yields CDR1 LGHNA and CDR2 YSLEER. The CDR3 runs to 18 residues. V was pared by 0 bases and J by 1 base, with 18 bases between. The clonotype originates from a man aged 18 to 30 who had mild COVID-19 (a few samples of this study predate the infection). Cell type and time point are not known. The genes are TRBV4-3 and TRBJ1-1; the D is unclear. Source material: PBMCs or a T cell subset sorted from them (not recorded which). For the CDR3, the DNA is TGCGCCAGCAGCCAAGAGCCGCTGAGGAGGGAGCGGAACACTGAAGCTTTCTTT. It encodes CASSQEPLRRERNTEAFF.